The clone carrying this T cell receptor (beta chain) is termed medium-sized. Antigen: not known. This entry comes from a study of type 1 regulatory T cells. Study information: This in vitro CD4 product, T-allo10, is enriched for Tr1 cells and alloantigen-specific.

Study results and limitations: Tr1 cells had a more restricted TCR repertoire than non-Tr1 cells.

TCRdb reprocessed the reads with MiXCR, giving one entry per CDR3 protein. The table has several thousand distinct CDR3 sequences, 30% to 40% seen once. This TCR was sampled from a human donor in good health. Material for sequencing was cultured type 1 regulatory T (Tr1) cells, either the whole culture or a sorted fraction (not recorded which).

CDR3 sequence (DNA): TGTGCCAGTAGTGAGGGGAGACCTAGCAATCAGCCCCAGCATTTT. Translation gives CASSEGRPSNQPQHF. This chain joins TRBV19 and TRBJ1-5; perhaps TRBD1 as D (5 bases). Trimming took 5 bases from V and 0 from J, leaving 11 bases between them. CDR3 size: 15 residues. Germline CDR1 LNHDA, CDR2 SQIVND (reference sequence). Full variable domain (remainder filled in from reference TRBV19 and TRBJ1-5): DGGITQSPKYLFRKEGQNVTLSCEQNLNHDAMYWYRQDPGQGLRLIYYSQIVNDFQKGDIAEGYSVSREKKESFPLTVTSAQKNPTAFYLCASSEGRPSNQPQHFGDGTRLSIL.